Shown below are 28 T cell receptor beta chains from a single sample sequenced in a study of T-cell reconstitution after alpha-beta-depleted transplantation in children. Unique molecular identifiers were incorporated during preparation of the TCRbeta library. TCRdb fed the PCR reads into MiXCR, producing one record per CDR3 protein. The table includes hundreds of thousands of distinct CDR3 sequences, over 9.5% detected once. Material: PBMCs, obtained before TCRalphabeta/CD19-depleted stem cell transplant. These receptors came from a boy in the first two years of life with acute myeloid leukemia, due to receive a stem cell transplant.

The V gene is TRBV11-1, the J gene TRBJ2-2; D is tentatively TRBD1 or TRBD2 (5 bases each). The V end was cut by 5 bases, the J end by 5 bases, with 15 bases between. The CDR3 contains 15 residues. Looked up from germline, CDR1 is SGHAT and CDR2 is FQDESV (reference sequence). CDR3: CASSRGTGVTGELFF. Here the CDR3 DNA reads TGTGCCAGCAGCCGGGGAACAGGCGTTACCGGGGAGCTGTTTTTT.

A few counts support this clonotype. V gene TRBV6-1 combines with J gene TRBJ1-2; TRBD1 might be the D (6 bases). Trimming removed 6 bases from V and 0 bases from J, with 11 bases in between. From germline, CDR1 is MNHNS and CDR2 SASEGT. The CDR3 extends over 14 amino acids. DNA for the CDR3: TGTGCCAGCAGGAGGGACACCACTAACTATGGCTACACCTTC. Its protein product is CASRRDTTNYGYTF.

There are many counts of this clonotype. The J gene is TRBJ2-7, the V gene TRBV24-1; D not resolved. Trimming left V 2 bases short and J 2 bases short, with 9 bases between. CDR3 length: 14 amino acids. Germline values: CDR1 KGHDR, CDR2 SFDVKD. This chain's CDR3 is CATSDSLAAYEQYF. CDR3 sequence (DNA): TGTGCCACCAGTGATTCCCTTGCTGCCTACGAGCAGTACTTC.

This clonotype has a handful of counts. The CDR3 region has the DNA TGTGCCAGCAGCCGAACGGGACTAGCGGGAGGGTACGAGCAGTACTTC. Translating it yields CASSRTGLAGGYEQYF. This sequence joins TRBV12-3 or TRBV12-4 and TRBJ2-7, with 16 bases that match TRBD2. The trim removed 6 bases at V and 4 bases at J, leaving 6 bases unmatched. This CDR3 spans 16 amino acids.

This clonotype was counted ten times or more. The chain employs TRBV6-5 and TRBJ2-7, with 13 bases that match TRBD2. With 5 bases clipped from V and 2 bases from J, the junction kept 0 bases outside the gene matches. CDR3 size: 14 residues. CDR1 is MNHEY and CDR2 is SVGAGI in the germline V gene. The CDR3 DNA reads TGTGCCAGCAGTACTAGCGGGAGGGCCTACGAGCAGTACTTC. It encodes CASSTSGRAYEQYF.

Many counts were recorded for this clonotype. The V and J genes are TRBV2 and TRBJ2-2, with no clear D. Per germline, CDR1 SNHLY and CDR2 FYNNEI. V was clipped by 5 bases and J by 4 bases, with 11 bases between them. The CDR3 extends over 14 amino acids. The CDR3 region has the DNA TGTGCCAGCAGTAGTAACTTCGTCACCGGGGAGCTGTTTTTT. This sequence encodes CASSSNFVTGELFF.

The sample holds many counts of this clonotype. The chain has TRBV10-3 and TRBJ2-7; D is uncertain. V lost 0 bases to trimming and J lost 2 bases, with 8 bases between them. This CDR3 contains 14 residues. Germline V lookup: CDR1 ENHRY, CDR2 SYGVKD. The CDR3 bases are TGTGCCATCAGTGAGTCGGACGGCCCCTACGAGCAGTACTTC. This translates into CAISESDGPYEQYF.

Ten or more counts support this clonotype. V is TRBV18 and J is TRBJ1-1; tentative D call: TRBD1 (6 bases). V was pared by 1 base and J by 5 bases, with 8 bases between. The CDR3 covers 13 residues. CDR1 and CDR2 (germline): KGHSH, LQKENI. The CDR3 here is CASSPQGQTEAFF. CDR3 bases: TGTGCCAGCTCACCACAAGGACAGACTGAAGCTTTCTTT. The whole variable domain, filled in from reference TRBV18 and TRBJ1-1, reads NAGVMQNPRHLVRRRGQEARLRCSPMKGHSHVYWYRQLPEEGLKFMVYLQKENIIDESGMPKERFSAEFPKEGPSILRIQQVVRGDSAAYFCASSPQGQTEAFFGQGTRLTVV.

The J gene is TRBJ2-7, the V gene TRBV19; 9 nucleotides align to TRBD1. In germline, CDR1 is LNHDA, CDR2 SQIVND (reference sequence). CDR3 length: 13 residues. CDR3 DNA: TGTTCCCGTCGACGACAGGGGGCCTACGAGCAGTACTTC. This sequence encodes CSRRRQGAYEQYF.

This clonotype appeared a few times. The rearrangement joins TRBV5-1 to TRBJ1-2; D is undetermined. V gave up 0 bases and J gave up 5 bases, with 11 bases separating them. The germline CDR1 and CDR2 sequences are SGHRS and YFSETQ. This CDR3 has 14 residues. The CDR3 DNA reads as TGCGCCAGCAGCTTGGGTAATCCGGGTTATGGCTACACCTTC. It yields the protein CASSLGNPGYGYTF.

This clonotype was observed many times. DNA for the CDR3: TGTGCCAGCAGTGACTGGAACACCGGGGAGCTGTTTTTT. This sequence encodes CASSDWNTGELFF. The chain uses TRBV27 and TRBJ2-2; D gene unclear. Germline lookup yields CDR1 MNHEY and CDR2 SMNVEV (reference sequence). The CDR3 sequence is 13 residues long. V lost 5 bases to trimming and J lost 1 base, with 5 bases between them.

This clonotype occurred many times. V usage is TRBV5-1 and J usage is TRBJ2-6; D is ambiguous. The CDR3 sequence is 18 residues long. The V and J ends lost 0 bases and 0 bases respectively, with 13 bases between them. Germline lookup yields CDR1 SGHRS and CDR2 YFSETQ. This chain's CDR3 is CASSLAYSSYSGANVLTF. The CDR3 region has the DNA TGCGCCAGCAGCTTGGCGTACAGCTCCTACTCTGGGGCCAACGTCCTGACTTTC.

This clonotype was recorded many times. The J gene is TRBJ2-3, the V gene TRBV29-1; tentative D call: TRBD1 (5 bases). V was pared by 2 bases and J by 3 bases, with 12 bases between. Per germline, CDR1 SQVTM and CDR2 ANQGSEA. The CDR3 is 14 amino acids. This CDR3 reads CSVEKGARTDTQYF. In DNA form, the CDR3 reads TGCAGCGTTGAAAAAGGGGCCAGGACAGATACGCAGTATTTT.

This clonotype was detected a few times. V and J are TRBV12-3 or TRBV12-4 and TRBJ2-1; 10 nucleotides agree with TRBD2. The CDR3 is made up of 16 amino acids. V shed 6 bases, J shed 8 bases, and the junction held 13 bases outside the gene matches. CDR3 sequence (DNA): TGTGCCAGCAGAAAGAACACCGGGACTAGCGTCCATGAGCAGTTCTTC. Translation gives CASRKNTGTSVHEQFF.

The CDR3 sequence: CSARGVNNQPQHF. The CDR3 DNA sequence: TGCAGTGCTAGGGGGGTGAACAATCAGCCCCAGCATTTT. The chain couples TRBV20-1 to TRBJ1-5; weak D call: TRBD1 (5 bases). V was pared by 3 bases and J by 3 bases, with 9 bases between. The CDR3 sequence is 13 residues long. Germline V CDR1 and CDR2: DFQATT, SNEGSKA (reference sequence).

The rearrangement links TRBV20-1 to TRBJ2-5; D ambiguous. Germline values: CDR1 DFQATT, CDR2 SNEGSKA (reference sequence). The CDR3 is 12 residues long. V was pared by 2 bases and J by 1 base, with 5 bases between. The CDR3 nucleotides read TGCAGTGCTAGAAAGCCCCAAGAGACCCAGTACTTC. It translates to CSARKPQETQYF.

This clonotype was counted a few times. This chain links TRBV30 with TRBJ2-3, with 11 bases aligning to TRBD2. CDR1 and CDR2 (germline): GTSNPN, SVGIG (reference sequence). The CDR3 sequence is 13 residues long. Trimming at V came to 8 bases and at J to 10 bases, leaving 11 bases not matched to a gene. CDR3 protein: CARSGGAEVAQYF. In DNA form, the CDR3 reads TGTGCCCGTAGCGGGGGGGCCGAAGTAGCGCAGTATTTT. Based on the CDR3 plus reference TRBV30 and TRBJ2-3, the full variable domain is SQTIHQWPATLVQPVGSPLSLECTVEGTSNPNLYWYRQAAGRGLQLLFYSVGIGQISSEVPQNLSASRPQDRQFILSSKKLLLSDSGFYLCARSGGAEVAQYFGPGTRLTVL.

This clonotype was counted ten times or more. The J gene is TRBJ2-6, the V gene TRBV27; no firm D call. Germline V gives CDR1 MNHEY, CDR2 SMNVEV (reference sequence). The V end lost 2 bases, the J end lost 3 bases, and 8 bases lay between the germline ends. The CDR3 has 15 amino acids. The CDR3 region is CASSLVGYGANVLTF. DNA for the CDR3: TGTGCCAGCAGTTTAGTGGGTTATGGGGCCAACGTCCTGACTTTC.

Ten or more counts support this clonotype. This chain connects TRBV28 to TRBJ2-7; the match to TRBD2 covers 8 bases. Germline V gives CDR1 MDHEN, CDR2 SYDVKM. The CDR3 totals 15 residues. With 4 bases clipped from V and 6 bases from J, the junction kept 11 bases outside the gene matches. This CDR3 reads CASSSPAGVGTEQYF. DNA of the CDR3: TGTGCCAGCAGTTCCCCAGCGGGAGTAGGGACCGAGCAGTACTTC.

This clonotype showed up many times. The CDR3 sequence: CASRRGTGVYEQYF. CDR3 nucleotide sequence: TGTGCCAGCAGGAGGGGGACTGGGGTCTACGAGCAGTACTTC. The chain is built from TRBV12-3 or TRBV12-4 and TRBJ2-7; D possibly uses TRBD1 or TRBD2 (6 bases each). There are 14 residues in the CDR3. Trimming removed 6 bases at V and 3 bases at J, with 15 bases between.

This clonotype has ten or more counts. The J gene is TRBJ2-7, the V gene TRBV7-2; TRBD1 agrees at 7 bases. The CDR3 consists of 12 residues. Germline V gene lookup returns CDR1 SGHTA and CDR2 FQGNSA. The ends lost 5 bases at V and 8 bases at J; junction bases unmatched: 6. CDR3 nucleotide sequence: TGTGCCAGCAGCGCTACAGGGGTTCAGCAGTACTTC. Its translation: CASSATGVQQYF.

Remarks on this clonotype: A much larger clonotype is one base distant, so this may be a read error. The CDR3 DNA reads TGTGCCATCAGTGAATGGAAAAGTCGGAGTGAGCTCTTC. This codes for CAISEWKSRSELF. The chain joins TRBV10-3 to TRBJ2-1; D ambiguous. The CDR3 spans 13 residues. The germline gives CDR1 ENHRY, CDR2 SYGVKD.

This clonotype was observed at least ten times. The chain carries TRBV20-1 and TRBJ2-5, with 8 bases fitting TRBD2. CDR1 and CDR2 from the germline V gene are DFQATT and SNEGSKA (reference sequence). The CDR3 is 14 amino acids. V gave up 6 bases and J gave up 5 bases; unmatched junction bases: 11. DNA for the CDR3: TGCAGTGCCATAAAGACGGGAGGGCCCGAGACCCAGTACTTC. Translated, it gives CSAIKTGGPETQYF.

This clonotype was counted a few times. This chain joins TRBV28 and TRBJ1-2, with 8 bases lining up with TRBD1. In germline, CDR1 is MDHEN, CDR2 SYDVKM. There are 15 residues in the CDR3. The ends lost 5 bases at V and 2 bases at J; junction bases unmatched: 7. CDR3: CASSPGTGRNYGYTF. CDR3 DNA sequence: TGTGCCAGCAGTCCCGGGACAGGACGGAACTATGGCTACACCTTC.

The rearrangement joins TRBV7-9 to TRBJ2-1, with D unclear. The length of the CDR3 is 13 residues. The V gene's germline CDR1 is SEHNR and CDR2 FQNEAQ (reference sequence). Trimming removed 4 bases at V and 4 bases at J, with 8 bases between. CDR3: CASSSGSYNEQFF. The CDR3 DNA reads TGTGCCAGCAGCTCCGGGTCTTACAATGAGCAGTTCTTC.

Ten or more counts support this clonotype. The V and J genes are TRBV28 and TRBJ1-2; D is unclear. Germline V gene lookup returns CDR1 MDHEN and CDR2 SYDVKM. V was cut by 6 bases and J by 6 bases, with 17 bases left in between. This CDR3 spans 14 amino acids. The CDR3 bases are TGTGCCAGCAGCTCTAGGTCGCAGGTCCATGGCTACACCTTC. Its protein product is CASSSRSQVHGYTF.

This clonotype was counted many times. This chain uses TRBV5-1 with TRBJ2-4; 10 bases agree with TRBD2. With V trimmed by 2 bases and J by 7 bases, 3 bases remained unmatched. Germline V gene sequence: CDR1 SGHRS, CDR2 YFSETQ. This CDR3 comprises 14 residues. The CDR3 region is CASSLAGGPNIQYF. The CDR3 bases are TGCGCCAGCAGCTTAGCGGGAGGGCCGAACATTCAGTACTTC.

This chain joins TRBV6-4 and TRBJ2-6, with 9 bases lining up with TRBD1. This CDR3 spans 19 amino acids. CDR1 and CDR2 (germline): MRHNA, SNTAGT. Trimming at V came to 6 bases and at J to 1 base, leaving 13 bases not matched to a gene. CDR3 DNA: TGTGCCAGCAGACGAACCTACAGGGGGCCCTCTTCTGGGGCCAACGTCCTGACTTTC. Translating it yields CASRRTYRGPSSGANVLTF.